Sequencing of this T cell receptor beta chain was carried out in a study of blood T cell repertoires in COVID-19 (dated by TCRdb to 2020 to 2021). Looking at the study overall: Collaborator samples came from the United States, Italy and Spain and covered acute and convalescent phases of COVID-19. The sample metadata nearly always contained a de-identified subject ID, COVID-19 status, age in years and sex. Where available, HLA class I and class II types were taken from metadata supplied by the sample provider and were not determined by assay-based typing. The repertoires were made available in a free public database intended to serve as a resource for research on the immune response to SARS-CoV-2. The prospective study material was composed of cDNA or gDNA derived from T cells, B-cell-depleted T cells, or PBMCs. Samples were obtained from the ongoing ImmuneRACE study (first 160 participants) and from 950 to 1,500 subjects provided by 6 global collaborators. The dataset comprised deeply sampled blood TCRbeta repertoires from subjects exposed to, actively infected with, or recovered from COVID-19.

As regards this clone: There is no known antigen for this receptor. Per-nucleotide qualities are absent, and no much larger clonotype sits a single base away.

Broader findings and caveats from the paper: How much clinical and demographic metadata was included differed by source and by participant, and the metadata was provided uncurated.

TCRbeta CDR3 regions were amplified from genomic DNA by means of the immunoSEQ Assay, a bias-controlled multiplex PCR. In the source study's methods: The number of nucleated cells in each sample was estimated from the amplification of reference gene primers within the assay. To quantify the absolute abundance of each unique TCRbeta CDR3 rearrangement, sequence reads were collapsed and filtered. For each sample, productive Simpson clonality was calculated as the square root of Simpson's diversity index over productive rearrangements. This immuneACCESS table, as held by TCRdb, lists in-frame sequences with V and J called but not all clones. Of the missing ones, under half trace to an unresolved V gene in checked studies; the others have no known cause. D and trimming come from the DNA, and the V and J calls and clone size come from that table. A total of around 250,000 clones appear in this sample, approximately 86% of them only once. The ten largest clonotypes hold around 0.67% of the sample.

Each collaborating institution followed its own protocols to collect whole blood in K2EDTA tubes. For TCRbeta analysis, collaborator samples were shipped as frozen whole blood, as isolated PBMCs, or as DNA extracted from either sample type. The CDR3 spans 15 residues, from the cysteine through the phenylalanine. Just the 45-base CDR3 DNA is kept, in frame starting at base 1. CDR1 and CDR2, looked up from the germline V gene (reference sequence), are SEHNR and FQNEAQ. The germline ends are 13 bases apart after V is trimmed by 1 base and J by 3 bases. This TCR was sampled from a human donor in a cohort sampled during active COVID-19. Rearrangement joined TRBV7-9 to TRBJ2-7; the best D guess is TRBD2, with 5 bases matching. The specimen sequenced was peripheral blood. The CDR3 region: CASSLGRTEVYEQYF. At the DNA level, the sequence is TGTGCCAGCAGCTTAGGTCGGACTGAGGTCTACGAGCAGTACTTC.